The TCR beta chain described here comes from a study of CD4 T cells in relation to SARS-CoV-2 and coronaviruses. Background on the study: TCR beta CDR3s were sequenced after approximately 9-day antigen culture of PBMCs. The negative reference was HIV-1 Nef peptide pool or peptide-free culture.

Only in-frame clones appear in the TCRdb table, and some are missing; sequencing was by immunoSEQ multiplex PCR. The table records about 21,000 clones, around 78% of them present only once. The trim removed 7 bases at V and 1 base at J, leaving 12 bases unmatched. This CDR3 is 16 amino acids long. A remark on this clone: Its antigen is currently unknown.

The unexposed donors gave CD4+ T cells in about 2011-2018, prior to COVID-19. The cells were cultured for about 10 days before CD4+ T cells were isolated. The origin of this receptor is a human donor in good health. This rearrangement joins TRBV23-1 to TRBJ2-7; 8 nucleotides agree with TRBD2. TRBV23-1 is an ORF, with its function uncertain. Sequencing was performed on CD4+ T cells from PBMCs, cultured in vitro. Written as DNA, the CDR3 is TGCGCCAGCACTTATAGGGGACTAGAATTTTCCTACGAGCAGTACTTC. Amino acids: CASTYRGLEFSYEQYF.